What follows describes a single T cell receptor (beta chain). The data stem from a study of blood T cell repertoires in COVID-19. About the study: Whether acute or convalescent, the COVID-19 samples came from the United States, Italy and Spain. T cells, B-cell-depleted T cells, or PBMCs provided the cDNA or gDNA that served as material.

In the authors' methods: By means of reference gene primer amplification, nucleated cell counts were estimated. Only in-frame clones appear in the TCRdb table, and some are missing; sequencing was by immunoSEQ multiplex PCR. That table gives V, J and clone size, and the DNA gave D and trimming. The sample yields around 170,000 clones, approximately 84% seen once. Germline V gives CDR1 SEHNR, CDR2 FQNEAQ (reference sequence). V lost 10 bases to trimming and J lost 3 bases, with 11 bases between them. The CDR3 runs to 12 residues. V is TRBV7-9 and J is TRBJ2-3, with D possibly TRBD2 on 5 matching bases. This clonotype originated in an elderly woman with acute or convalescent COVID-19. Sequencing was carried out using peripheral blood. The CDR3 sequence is CAMWERTDTQYF. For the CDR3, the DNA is TGTGCCATGTGGGAGAGAACAGATACGCAGTATTTT.